Shown below are 13 T cell receptor beta chains from a single sample sequenced in a study of blood T cell repertoires in COVID-19. The table came from immunoSEQ multiplex PCR; TCRdb's copy has only in-frame clones and leaves some out. The data contain around 50,000 clones, 93% of them singletons. Sequenced input: peripheral blood. All receptors come from a man aged 60-69 years with COVID-19, enrolled during active disease.

This clone was observed a few times. The CDR3 bases are TGTGCCAGCACGGGTGGACAGCGAGGCTACACCTTC. Its protein is CASTGGQRGYTF. The rearrangement joins TRBV6-5 to TRBJ1-2; D may be TRBD1 (6 bases). Germline assignment: CDR1 MNHEY and CDR2 SVGAGI. The CDR3 covers 12 residues. V lost 7 bases to trimming and J lost 8 bases, with 14 bases between them.

The chain recombines TRBV5-4 with TRBJ1-4; no clear D. The ends were cut back, 4 bases at V and 8 bases at J, with 21 bases in the middle. Per the germline V gene, CDR1 is SGHNT and CDR2 is YYREEE (reference sequence). The CDR3 covers 16 residues. Here the CDR3 DNA reads TGTGCCAGCAGCCCCGAGGGCGGCAATCCGCGAGAAAAACTGTTTTTT. This sequence encodes CASSPEGGNPREKLFF.

The rearrangement uses TRBV28 and TRBJ1-1; D gene uncertain. CDR1 is MDHEN, CDR2 SYDVKM, per germline. The CDR3 is 14 amino acids. The V end lost 5 bases, the J end lost 7 bases, and 17 bases lay between the germline ends. The CDR3 loop is CASSHIVSGVEAFF. The CDR3 DNA reads as TGTGCCAGCAGTCATATCGTTTCGGGAGTTGAAGCTTTCTTT.

The chain links TRBV18 to TRBJ1-4; maybe TRBD1 (6 bases). The length of the CDR3 is 15 residues. V lost 5 bases, J lost 5 bases, and 15 bases lay in between. Germline V lookup: CDR1 KGHSH, CDR2 LQKENI. CDR3 nucleotides: TGTGCCAGCTCAACCCGGACAGTCGGGAATGAAAAACTGTTTTTT. It specifies CASSTRTVGNEKLFF.

This sequence joins TRBV12-3 or TRBV12-4 and TRBJ1-2; D unresolved. Trimming cost V 2 bases and J 8 bases, with 12 bases left between them. The CDR3 totals 13 residues. The CDR3 nucleotides read TGTGCCAGCAGTTTATCGGAGGGAGGCGGCTACACCTTC. Translated: CASSLSEGGGYTF.

This clone has only one observation. V usage is TRBV29-1 and J usage is TRBJ1-5, with a tentative D call TRBD1 (6 bases). The CDR3 contains 12 residues. Trimming removed 5 bases at V and 4 bases at J, with 9 bases between. Germline V CDR1 and CDR2: SQVTM, ANQGSEA. The CDR3 nucleotides read TGCAGCGTTAGGGGGACGAATCAGCCCCAGCATTTT. It is translated as CSVRGTNQPQHF.

The CDR3 protein is CASSTRGGYTF. The CDR3 DNA follows: TGTGCCAGCAGTACCAGGGGTGGCTACACCTTC. The gene calls are TRBV12-3 or TRBV12-4 and TRBJ1-2, with D tentatively TRBD1 (6 bases). The CDR3 is 11 amino acids. V shed 5 bases and J shed 7 bases, with 8 bases lying between them.

The J gene is TRBJ2-3, the V gene TRBV11-2, with 13 bases lining up with TRBD2. V was pared by 6 bases and J by 3 bases, with 3 bases of the junction left unmatched. The CDR3 is made up of 15 amino acids. Germline values: CDR1 SGHAT, CDR2 FQNNGV. CDR3 DNA: TGTGCCAGCAGTCGGACTAGCGGGAGTACAGATACGCAGTATTTT. Its translation: CASSRTSGSTDTQYF.

This rearrangement joins TRBV5-5 to TRBJ2-7, with 8 nucleotides matching TRBD1. V lost 4 bases to trimming and J lost 6 bases; unmatched junction nucleotides: 9. The CDR3 runs 14 residues. The germline CDR1 and CDR2 sequences are SGHKS and YYEKEE (reference sequence). The CDR3 protein is CASSPWQGAFEQYF. DNA of the CDR3: TGTGCCAGCAGCCCGTGGCAGGGGGCATTCGAGCAGTACTTC.

The chain uses TRBV18 and TRBJ1-2, with 7 bases identical to TRBD1. Germline-derived CDR1 and CDR2 are KGHSH and LQKENI. The V segment lost 4 bases and the J segment 6 bases; nucleotides outside the gene matches: 5. This CDR3 has 13 amino acids. This CDR3 reads CASSRGTEDGYTF. Written as DNA, the CDR3 is TGTGCCAGCTCACGCGGGACAGAGGATGGCTACACCTTC.

The chain links TRBV10-3 to TRBJ2-1; D is possibly TRBD2 (5 bases). Germline V CDR1 and CDR2: ENHRY, SYGVKD. The CDR3 contains 13 residues. The CDR3 sequence: CSSGISSYNEQFF. CDR3 nucleotides: TGTTCCTCCGGGATAAGCTCCTACAATGAGCAGTTCTTC.

The gene calls are TRBV7-9 and TRBJ1-4, with TRBD1 as a possible D gene (5 bases). The CDR3 spans 15 residues. Germline CDR1 SEHNR, CDR2 FQNEAQ (reference sequence). The V end lost 5 bases, the J end lost 10 bases, and 20 bases lay between the germline ends. The CDR3 sequence: CASSTAGSGGVKLFF. The CDR3 DNA is TGTGCCAGCAGCACCGCAGGCTCCGGGGGAGTAAAACTGTTTTTT.

The CDR3 loop is CASSLSASGSTGELFF. CDR3 coding DNA: TGTGCCAGCAGTTTATCGGCTAGCGGGAGTACCGGGGAGCTGTTTTTT. The chain uses TRBV27 and TRBJ2-2, with TRBD2 matching 10 bases. Trimming cost V 0 bases and J 5 bases; bases outside gene matches: 3. This CDR3 contains 16 residues. The germline V gene encodes CDR1 MNHEY and CDR2 SMNVEV (reference sequence).